This TCR beta chain was sequenced in a study of blood T cell repertoires in COVID-19. This clone appeared once. Assay used: immunoSEQ multiplex PCR; TCRdb lists only in-frame clones, some missing. The table lists 200,000 to 250,000 clones, roughly 80% of them singletons. V dropped 2 bases and J dropped 0 bases, with 11 bases sitting between them. The CDR3 spans 15 residues. CDR1 LGHDT and CDR2 YNNKEL come from the germline V gene (reference sequence). Input material: peripheral blood. This chain joins TRBV3-1 (or the pseudogene TRBV3-2) and TRBJ2-7; no clear D gene. The receptor's source is an older woman with acute or convalescent COVID-19. CDR3 coding DNA: TGTGCCAGCAGCCAAATATTTCACAACTCCTACGAGCAGTACTTC. It codes for CASSQIFHNSYEQYF.